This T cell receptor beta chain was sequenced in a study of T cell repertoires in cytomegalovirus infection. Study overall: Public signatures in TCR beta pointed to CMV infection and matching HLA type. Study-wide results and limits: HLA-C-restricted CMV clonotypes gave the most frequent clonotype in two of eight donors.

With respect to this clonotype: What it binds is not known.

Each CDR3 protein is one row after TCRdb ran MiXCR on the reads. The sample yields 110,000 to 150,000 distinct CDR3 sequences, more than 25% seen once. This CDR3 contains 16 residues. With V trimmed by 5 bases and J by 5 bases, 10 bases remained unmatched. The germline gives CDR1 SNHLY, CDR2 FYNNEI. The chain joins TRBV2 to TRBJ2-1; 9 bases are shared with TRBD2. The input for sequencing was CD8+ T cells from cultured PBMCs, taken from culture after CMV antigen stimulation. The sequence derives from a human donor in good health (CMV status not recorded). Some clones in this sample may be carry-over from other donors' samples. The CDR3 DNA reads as TGTGCCAGCAGTCATTTAGCTAGCGGGGACCACAATGAGCAGTTCTTC. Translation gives CASSHLASGDHNEQFF.